This TCR beta chain is drawn from a study of shared clonotypes between healthy human individuals. Repertoires were generated with immunoSEQ multiplex PCR, while TCRdb's copy carries only in-frame clones and drops some. The table includes about 2.3 million clones, approximately 93% detected once. Sequenced sample: naive CD4+ T cells from PBMCs. This sample's subset: CD45RA+ positively selected. This clonotype originated in a young man in good health. Some clones in this sample may be carry-over from other donors' samples.

Written as DNA, the CDR3 is TGTGCCAGCAGCTTTCAACTACTAGGAGAGGGAGTCGGGGAGCTGTTTTTT. Its protein product is CASSFQLLGEGVGELFF. The chain carries TRBV5-4 and TRBJ2-2; D may be TRBD2 (5 bases). The CDR3 runs 17 residues. The V end was cut by 2 bases, the J end by 7 bases, with 21 bases between. Germline CDR1 SGHNT, CDR2 YYREEE (reference sequence).